The TCR beta chain described here comes from a study of siplizumab effects on memory and regulatory T cells. General study results and limits: Memory T cells appeared less diverse than naive cells, which seemed to contribute substantially to alloresponse.

The repertoire was sequenced with immunoSEQ multiplex PCR; TCRdb's copy has only in-frame clones and lacks some. The sample holds some 97,000 clones; 91% are singletons and the top ten take 0.13% to 0.15%. This CDR3 is 15 amino acids long. V was clipped by 3 bases and J by 7 bases; unmatched bases: 8. Germline CDR1 and CDR2: SGHTA and FQGNSA. On this clone: Its target is unknown.

This sequence was found in a human donor in good health. Sequencing was carried out using CD4+ T cells sorted from blood. J is TRBJ2-1 and V is TRBV7-2; 8 positions agree with TRBD2. CDR3 sequence reads: CASSFTVSGGNEQFF. The CDR3 DNA follows: TGTGCCAGCAGCTTCACGGTTTCGGGGGGGAATGAGCAGTTCTTC.